This is a list of T cell receptor beta chains from one sample in a study of a mutant IDH1 vaccine in newly diagnosed glioma. Antigens of these TCRs are unknown. This table comes from immunoSEQ multiplex PCR, and its TCRdb copy is limited to in-frame clones, with some not included. Of tens of thousands of clones in the sample, 74% were seen once. The specimen comprised PBMCs, sampled from a glioma patient whose treatment included an IDH1 peptide vaccine. The source is a man aged 45-65 years with glioma. CDR3s include the opening cysteine and the closing phenylalanine or tryptophan.

j_call: TRBJ1-6; cdr3_length: 12; v_call: TRBV30; cdr3_aa: CAWTTYNSPLHF
j_call: TRBJ1-1; cdr3_length: 13; v_call: TRBV2; cdr3_aa: CASTKGENTEAFF
j_call: TRBJ2-7; cdr3_length: 13; v_call: TRBV28; cdr3_aa: CASSPRRYDEQYF
j_call: TRBJ1-2; cdr3_length: 16; v_call: TRBV4-1; cdr3_aa: CASSQGDRRPNYGYTF
j_call: TRBJ1-4; cdr3_length: 15; v_call: TRBV6-6; cdr3_aa: CASRADASDNEKLFF
j_call: TRBJ2-1; cdr3_length: 8; v_call: TRBV7-9; cdr3_aa: CASNEQFF
j_call: TRBJ1-1; cdr3_length: 15; v_call: TRBV6-5; cdr3_aa: CASSGPGKSNTEAFF
j_call: TRBJ2-7; cdr3_length: 13; v_call: TRBV25-1; cdr3_aa: CASSGRGSYEQYF
j_call: TRBJ1-3; cdr3_length: 16; v_call: TRBV28; cdr3_aa: CASSSRDGISGNTIYF
j_call: TRBJ2-7; cdr3_length: 12; v_call: TRBV29-1; cdr3_aa: CSTRTGGGEQYF
j_call: TRBJ2-7; cdr3_length: 11; v_call: TRBV20-1; cdr3_aa: CSARDSYEQYF
j_call: TRBJ2-7; cdr3_length: 13; v_call: TRBV18; cdr3_aa: CASATSRENEQYF
j_call: TRBJ2-5; cdr3_length: 15; v_call: TRBV5-6; cdr3_aa: CASSYQTGGAQTQYF
j_call: TRBJ2-3; cdr3_length: 14; v_call: TRBV10-3; cdr3_aa: CAIEEGKSTDTQYF
j_call: TRBJ1-2; cdr3_length: 13; v_call: TRBV6-5; cdr3_aa: CASASRASYGYTF